The next 22 T cell receptor beta chains were all read from a single sample in a study of T cells after yellow fever vaccination. TCRdb analysed the 5' RACE reads with MiXCR anew, one entry per CDR3 protein. The sample holds 500,000 to 650,000 distinct CDR3 sequences, roughly 14% seen once. The sequencing here drew on PBMCs, taken on the day of the yellow fever booster vaccination. The receptors were sampled from a man aged 25 to 40 who received the YFV17D yellow fever vaccine.

This clonotype was detected only a few times. The rearrangement links TRBV6-2 or TRBV6-3 to TRBJ1-2; no definite D call. V was cut by 4 bases and J by 3 bases, with 9 bases left in between. The V gene's germline CDR1 is MNHEY and CDR2 SVGEGT. The CDR3 loop spans 13 amino acids. The CDR3 sequence is CASSLEGHYGYTF. The CDR3 nucleotides read TGTGCCAGCAGTTTGGAGGGCCACTATGGCTACACCTTC.

This clonotype was observed a few times. The J gene is TRBJ2-3, the V gene TRBV20-1; D remains unclear. Germline V CDR1 and CDR2: DFQATT, SNEGSKA (reference sequence). Trimming stripped 0 bases from V and 2 bases from J, with 12 bases between. This CDR3 is 15 amino acids long. CDR3 residues: CSARDVFPATDTQYF. DNA of the CDR3: TGCAGTGCTAGAGATGTCTTCCCGGCCACAGATACGCAGTATTTT.

This clonotype was seen only a few times. The chain links TRBV28 to TRBJ2-1; D gene uncertain. CDR1 is MDHEN, CDR2 SYDVKM, per germline. This CDR3 comprises 12 residues. V gave up 4 bases and J gave up 8 bases, with 9 bases separating them. The CDR3 DNA reads as TGTGCCAGCAGTTCTCCCAGGTATGAGCAGTTCTTC. Its protein product is CASSSPRYEQFF.

V gene TRBV4-3 combines with J gene TRBJ2-5, with TRBD2 identical over 14 bases. V gave up 0 bases and J gave up 5 bases; unmatched junction bases: 8. Germline values: CDR1 LGHNA, CDR2 YSLEER. CDR3 length: 18 residues. The CDR3 DNA sequence: TGCGCCAGCAGCCAAGATTGGGAAGGACTAGCGGGAGGCGAGACCCAGTACTTC. Its protein product is CASSQDWEGLAGGETQYF.

The chain couples TRBV15 to TRBJ2-1; 8 nucleotides align to TRBD1. The V gene's germline CDR1 is LNHNV and CDR2 YYDKDF (reference sequence). CDR3 size: 15 residues. V was clipped by 0 bases and J by 8 bases; unmatched bases: 6. CDR3 bases: TGTGCCACCAGCAGAGAACGGACAGGGTATCATGAGCAGTTCTTC. Translation: CATSRERTGYHEQFF.

This chain joins TRBV2 and TRBJ2-7; 10 nucleotides align to TRBD1. The CDR3 loop spans 14 amino acids. CDR1 is SNHLY and CDR2 is FYNNEI in the germline V gene. V was clipped by 5 bases and J by 6 bases; unmatched bases: 7. CDR3 nucleotide sequence: TGTGCCAGCAGTCCCGGGACAGGGGAGATCGAGCAGTACTTC. Translated, it gives CASSPGTGEIEQYF.

This clonotype was seen a handful of times. The rearrangement links TRBV6-1 to TRBJ2-1; a weak D match, TRBD2 (5 bases). V lost 2 bases and J 4 bases, leaving 9 bases between the germline ends. The CDR3 is 14 residues long. Germline CDR1 and CDR2: MNHNS and SASEGT. CDR3 amino acids: CASSESRTYNEQFF. The CDR3 DNA follows: TGTGCCAGCAGTGAATCCAGGACTTACAATGAGCAGTTCTTC.

Details on this clonotype: A read error may account for a junction end that differs from germline. The rearrangement joins TRBV20-1 to TRBJ2-1, with 9 bases identical to TRBD2. The CDR3 totals 18 residues. The germline gives CDR1 DFQATT, CDR2 SNEGSKA (reference sequence). In DNA form, the CDR3 reads TGCTGTGCTAGGGAAAAGGCTAGCGGGACGAGCTCCTACCATGAGCAGTTCTTC. This translates into CCAREKASGTSSYHEQFF.

The rearrangement joins TRBV6-2 or TRBV6-3 to TRBJ2-5; possible D gene TRBD2, 6 bases. Germline V gene sequence: CDR1 MNHEY, CDR2 SVGEGT. V lost 3 bases to trimming and J lost 5 bases, with 10 bases between them. This CDR3 is 13 amino acids long. The CDR3, as DNA: TGTGCCAGCAGTTATCTCAGCGGGGAGACCCAGTACTTC. Translating gives CASSYLSGETQYF.

This clonotype has just a few counts. The J gene is TRBJ2-1, the V gene TRBV6-2 or TRBV6-3; 16 bases agree with TRBD2. CDR3 length: 18 amino acids. Germline V gene sequence: CDR1 MNHEY, CDR2 SVGEGT. The ends lost 2 bases at V and 5 bases at J; junction bases unmatched: 6. The CDR3 DNA is TGTGCCAGCAGTTACGTGGGGACTAGCGGGAGGGCAGACAATGAGCAGTTCTTC. Its translation is CASSYVGTSGRADNEQFF.

The CDR3 is CASSVDTGNNEQFF. In DNA, the CDR3 is TGCGCCAGCAGCGTAGACACAGGAAACAATGAGCAGTTCTTC. This chain links TRBV5-1 with TRBJ2-1; D is perhaps TRBD1 (5 bases). The ends were cut back, 4 bases at V and 5 bases at J, with 13 bases in the middle. The length of the CDR3 is 14 residues. The germline V gene encodes CDR1 SGHRS and CDR2 YFSETQ.

This clonotype was detected many times. The chain recombines TRBV7-2 with TRBJ2-7; 8 bases fit TRBD2. V lost 5 bases and J lost 3; bases outside the gene matches: 9. This CDR3 has 15 amino acids. CDR1 is SGHTA, CDR2 FQGNSA, per germline. CDR3 sequence (DNA): TGTGCCAGCAGCCGGGGGGGAGGGATCTACTACGAGCAGTACTTC. Protein: CASSRGGGIYYEQYF. The complete variable domain, with remaining parts taken from reference TRBV7-2 and TRBJ2-7, reads GAGVSQSPSNKVTEKGKDVELRCDPISGHTALYWYRQSLGQGLEFLIYFQGNSAPDKSGLPSDRFSAERTGGSVSTLTIQRTQQEDSAVYLCASSRGGGIYYEQYFGPGTRLTVT.

The rearrangement links TRBV20-1 to TRBJ1-4; D uncertain. Germline V gene lookup returns CDR1 DFQATT and CDR2 SNEGSKA (reference sequence). The CDR3 covers 15 residues. Deletions cut 5 bases from V and 6 bases from J, with 19 bases between. The CDR3 protein is CSAWPGTGGYEKLFF. CDR3 DNA sequence: TGCAGTGCTTGGCCGGGAACGGGAGGTTATGAAAAACTGTTTTTT.

This rearrangement joins TRBV7-9 to TRBJ1-4; D uncertain. V was trimmed by 1 base and J by 12 bases, leaving 9 bases between them. The CDR3 length is 12 residues. Germline V gene sequence: CDR1 SEHNR, CDR2 FQNEAQ (reference sequence). The CDR3 reads CASSLEGLELFF. As DNA, the CDR3 is TGTGCCAGCAGCTTAGAGGGCCTCGAACTGTTTTTT.

This chain uses TRBV2 with TRBJ2-3, with D perhaps matching TRBD1 (5 bases). Germline values: CDR1 SNHLY, CDR2 FYNNEI. This CDR3 has 14 residues. V dropped 7 bases and J dropped 6 bases, with 17 bases sitting between them. The CDR3 reads CASTRQPPRDTQYF. DNA for the CDR3: TGTGCCAGCACGCGACAGCCCCCTAGGGATACGCAGTATTTT.

The rearrangement uses TRBV5-1 and TRBJ2-7, with a possible D match to TRBD1 (6 bases). CDR1 SGHRS and CDR2 YFSETQ come from the germline V gene. CDR3 size: 15 residues. V dropped 0 bases and J dropped 9 bases, with 19 bases sitting between them. The CDR3 region has the DNA TGCGCCAGCAGCTTGGTCGGGACAAGTCCGAGGGGGCAGTACTTC. Its translation: CASSLVGTSPRGQYF.

This chain links TRBV12-3 or TRBV12-4 with TRBJ1-5, with TRBD1 as a possible D gene (6 bases). Trimming removed 0 bases at V and 7 bases at J, with 10 bases between. There are 14 residues in the CDR3. The CDR3 DNA is TGTGCCAGCAGTTTAGCCCAGGGGCTCCAGCCCCAGCATTTT. Translated: CASSLAQGLQPQHF.

This clonotype was found a few times. CDR3 coding DNA: TGTGCCAGCAGCTCAGGGGAAAATAGCGGGAGGGCGAGGGAGCAGTACTTC. This translates into CASSSGENSGRAREQYF. V and J are TRBV3-1 and TRBJ2-7; 11 bases line up with TRBD2. This CDR3 comprises 17 residues. The ends lost 5 bases at V and 7 bases at J; junction bases unmatched: 16. CDR1 and CDR2 (germline): LGHDT, YNNKEL (reference sequence).

This CDR3 reads CASSTAGQTQYF. The CDR3, as DNA: TGTGCCAGCAGCACCGCAGGGCAGACCCAGTACTTC. This chain links TRBV11-2 with TRBJ2-5; D perhaps matches TRBD1 (5 bases). Per the germline V gene, CDR1 is SGHAT and CDR2 is FQNNGV. V was shortened by 5 bases and J by 6 bases, with 10 bases between the two germline ends. This CDR3 has 12 amino acids.

The chain is built from TRBV5-6 and TRBJ1-2; D uncertain. CDR1 and CDR2 from the germline V gene are SGHDT and YYEEEE. V was cut by 1 base and J by 8 bases, with 9 bases left in between. This CDR3 spans 12 amino acids. Written as DNA, the CDR3 is TGTGCCAGCAGCTTGATCAGAAGCGGCTACACCTTC. Amino acids: CASSLIRSGYTF.

The CDR3 nucleotides read TGCGCCGCAATTCCTAGGACTAGCGGGAGAACCACTACGTACAATGAGCAGTTCTTC. Encoded protein: CAAIPRTSGRTTTYNEQFF. The chain couples TRBV10-1 to TRBJ2-1; 13 positions agree with TRBD2. CDR3 length: 19 residues. V lost 11 bases, J lost 4 bases, and 20 bases stayed unmatched. Germline V gene lookup returns CDR1 WNHNN and CDR2 SYGVQD (reference sequence).

The rearrangement links TRBV11-2 to TRBJ2-3; the match to TRBD1 covers 7 bases. V dropped 5 bases and J dropped 5; count of bases not matched to a gene: 10. The CDR3 has 15 amino acids. CDR1 SGHAT and CDR2 FQNNGV come from the germline V gene. The CDR3 spells CASSRGDREGDTQYF. The DNA for the CDR3 is TGTGCCAGCAGCCGTGGAGACAGGGAAGGAGATACGCAGTATTTT. Filled out from reference TRBV11-2 and TRBJ2-3, the complete variable domain reads EAGVAQSPRYKIIEKRQSVAFWCNPISGHATLYWYQQILGQGPKLLIQFQNNGVVDDSQLPKDRFSAERLKGVDSTLKIQPAKLEDSAVYLCASSRGDREGDTQYFGPGTRLTVL.